This TCR beta chain came from a study of blood T cell repertoires in COVID-19. TCRdb keeps only in-frame clones here, not all; method: immunoSEQ multiplex PCR. The sample contains 200,000 to 250,000 clones, just over 85% of which appear only once. V shed 11 bases and J 2 bases; nucleotides not matched to a gene: 4. The CDR3 has 13 residues. The V gene's germline CDR1 is SGHVS and CDR2 FNYEAQ. This chain connects TRBV7-6 to TRBJ2-1; TRBD2 matches at 9 bases. What was sequenced was PBMCs or T cells enriched from blood (not recorded which). This TCR was sampled from a woman aged 40 to 50 with acute COVID-19. Written as DNA, the CDR3 is TGTGCCGGGGCGGGGGGGCCCTACAATGAGCAGTTCTTC. Protein product: CAGAGGPYNEQFF. The variable domain in full, with the rest retrieved from reference TRBV7-6 and TRBJ2-1, is GAGVSQSPRYKVTKRGQDVALRCDPISGHVSLYWYRQALGQGPEFLTYFNYEAQQDKSGLPNDRFSAERPEGSISTLTIQRTEQRDSAMYRCAGAGGPYNEQFFGPGTRLTVL.